The clone carrying this T cell receptor (delta chain) has only a few counts. Its antigen is undetermined. RNA was extracted from the cells and then reverse transcribed. The CDR3 regions were amplified by multiplex PCR from V-gene primers to a constant-region primer. TCRdb applied CATT to the multiplex PCR reads for clone calling. The sample contains under 85,000 delta-chain clones, approximately 34% of which appear only once. The CDR3 runs to 22 residues. Germline loops: CDR1 TSWWSYY, CDR2 QGS. V lost 2 bases and J lost 0; bases outside the gene matches: 22. This sample was included in a study of Vδ1+ human thymocytes. Findings and limits, study-wide: Thymic TRG and TRD repertoires appeared highly polyclonal. Roughly 22% of thymic delta-chain sequences were Vdelta2, with few Vdelta3, unlike blood Vdelta1+ controls. Bulk repertoire data may be misinterpreted because of unexpected Vdelta2 sequences.

The sorted cells were CD3+ Vdelta1+ Vdelta2- thymocytes from alphabeta-depleted thymus. The sample consisted of Vdelta1+ gamma-delta thymocytes from the thymus. The subset is: FACS-sorted CD3+ TCRalphabeta- TCRVdelta1+ TCRVdelta2- thymocytes. The chain employs TRDV1 and TRDJ1; 9 nucleotides align to TRDD3. The clonotype comes from a boy under two years old who had congenital heart surgery. The CDR3 protein is CALGEGSFPPRGIHRYTDKLIF. The DNA of the CDR3 is TGTGCTCTTGGGGAAGGTTCATTTCCTCCAAGGGGGATACATCGGTACACCGATAAACTCATCTTT.